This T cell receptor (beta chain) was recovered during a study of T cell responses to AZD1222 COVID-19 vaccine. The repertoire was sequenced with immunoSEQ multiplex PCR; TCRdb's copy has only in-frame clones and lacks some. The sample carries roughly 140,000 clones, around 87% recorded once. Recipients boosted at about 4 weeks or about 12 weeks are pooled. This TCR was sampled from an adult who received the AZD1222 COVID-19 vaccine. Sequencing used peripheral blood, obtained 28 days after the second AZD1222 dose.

CDR3 nucleotides: TGTGCCAGCAGTAGGACAGGGCCCATCTACGAGCAGTACTTC. Translated: CASSRTGPIYEQYF. The chain joins TRBV27 to TRBJ2-7; 8 positions match TRBD1. The germline CDR1 and CDR2 sequences are MNHEY and SMNVEV (reference sequence). This CDR3 spans 14 amino acids. J gave up 3 bases and V 5 bases, and 6 bases lay outside the gene matches.